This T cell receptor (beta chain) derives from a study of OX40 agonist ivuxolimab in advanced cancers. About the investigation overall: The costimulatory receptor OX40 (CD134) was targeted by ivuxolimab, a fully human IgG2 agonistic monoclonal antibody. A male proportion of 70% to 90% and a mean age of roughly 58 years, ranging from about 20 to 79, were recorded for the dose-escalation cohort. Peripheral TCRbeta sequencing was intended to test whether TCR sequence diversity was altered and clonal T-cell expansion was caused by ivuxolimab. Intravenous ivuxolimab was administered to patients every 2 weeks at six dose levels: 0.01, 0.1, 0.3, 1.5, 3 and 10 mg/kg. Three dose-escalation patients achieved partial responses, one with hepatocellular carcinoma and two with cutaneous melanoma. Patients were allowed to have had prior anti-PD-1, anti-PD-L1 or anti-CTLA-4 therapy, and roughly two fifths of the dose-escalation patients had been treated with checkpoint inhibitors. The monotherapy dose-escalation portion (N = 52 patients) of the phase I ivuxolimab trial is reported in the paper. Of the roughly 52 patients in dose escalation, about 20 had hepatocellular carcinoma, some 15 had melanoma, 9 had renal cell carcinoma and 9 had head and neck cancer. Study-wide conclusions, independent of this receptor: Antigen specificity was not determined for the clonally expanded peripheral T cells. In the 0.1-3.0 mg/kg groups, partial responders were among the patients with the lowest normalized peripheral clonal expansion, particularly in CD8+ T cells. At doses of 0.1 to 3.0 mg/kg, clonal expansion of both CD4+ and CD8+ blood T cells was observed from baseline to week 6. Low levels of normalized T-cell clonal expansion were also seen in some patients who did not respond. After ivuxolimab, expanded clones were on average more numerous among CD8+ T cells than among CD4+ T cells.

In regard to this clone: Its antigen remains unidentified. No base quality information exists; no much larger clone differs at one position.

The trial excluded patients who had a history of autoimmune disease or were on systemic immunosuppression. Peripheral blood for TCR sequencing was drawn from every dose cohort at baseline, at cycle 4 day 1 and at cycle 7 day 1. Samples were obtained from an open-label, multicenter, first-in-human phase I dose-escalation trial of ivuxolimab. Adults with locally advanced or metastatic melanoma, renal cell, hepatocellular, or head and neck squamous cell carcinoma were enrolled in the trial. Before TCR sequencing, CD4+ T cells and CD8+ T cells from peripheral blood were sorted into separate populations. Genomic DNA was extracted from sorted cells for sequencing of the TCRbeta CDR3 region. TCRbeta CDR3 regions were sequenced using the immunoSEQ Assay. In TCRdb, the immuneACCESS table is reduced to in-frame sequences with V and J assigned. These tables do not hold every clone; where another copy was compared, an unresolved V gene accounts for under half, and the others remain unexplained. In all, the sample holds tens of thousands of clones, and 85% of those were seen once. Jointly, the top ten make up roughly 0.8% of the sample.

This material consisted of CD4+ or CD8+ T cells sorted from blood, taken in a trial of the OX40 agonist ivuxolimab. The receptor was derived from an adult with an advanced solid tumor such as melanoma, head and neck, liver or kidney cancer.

CDR3 reads: CASSPGLEAQYF. The DNA is as follows: TGTGCCAGCAGCCCGGGCCTTGAGGCCCAGTACTTC. The chain is made from TRBV7-2 and TRBJ2-5, with the D gene too uncertain to name. The germline V gene sets CDR1 to SGHTA and CDR2 to FQGNSA. The V and J ends are trimmed by 5 bases and 9 bases, leaving 13 bases between them. The CDR3 contains 12 residues, cysteine and phenylalanine counted. Just CDR3 DNA is preserved here, 36 bases in frame from base 1. The entire variable domain, with the stretches around the CDR3 drawn from the reference TRBV7-2 and TRBJ2-5 proteins, is GAGVSQSPSNKVTEKGKDVELRCDPISGHTALYWYRQSLGQGLEFLIYFQGNSAPDKSGLPSDRFSAERTGGSVSTLTIQRTQQEDSAVYLCASSPGLEAQYFGPGTRLLVL.